This T cell receptor (beta chain) was identified in a study of shared clonotypes between healthy human individuals. As for the study in general: Three plates were used per donor for CD4 naive, three for CD4 memory, two for CD8 naive and one for CD8 memory.

The data were produced by immunoSEQ multiplex PCR, yet TCRdb's version contains in-frame clones alone and is incomplete. Altogether around 550,000 clones are present, 90% to 96% being singletons, with the ten largest covering 0.06%. Points on this clone: Its antigen is currently unknown.

The V end lost 5 bases, the J end lost 7 bases, and 15 bases lay between the germline ends. CDR1 and CDR2 from the germline V gene are MNHEY and SVGAGI. The CDR3 extends over 13 amino acids. Study-wide results and caveats: Rarefaction revealed incomplete sorted-subset sequencing despite large depth.

Sequenced sample: naive CD4+ T cells sorted from blood. Specified subset: CD45RA+ positively selected. The chain links TRBV6-5 to TRBJ2-7; TRBD1 might be the D (5 bases). The sequence was obtained from a woman aged 30 to 39 in good health. The CDR3 is CASSLDRGYEQYF. For the CDR3, the DNA is TGTGCCAGCAGTCTCGACAGAGGATATGAGCAGTACTTC.